The clone carrying this T cell receptor (beta chain) was seen at least ten times. No antigen is known for it. The data originate from a study of blood T cells in healthy people across ages. On the study more broadly: About one barcoded beta molecule per two T cells was the capture yield of template switching.

Primed by a sample-barcoded 5' primer and a J-beta primer mix, a second PCR proceeded for 7 to 11 cycles. From the 5' RACE reads, TCRdb called clonotypes with MiXCR, one entry per CDR3 protein. Of around 2 million distinct CDR3 sequences listed, roughly two fifths are singletons. Study-wide results and caveats: Age advanced and TCR beta diversity per million T cells fell, roughly linearly. When set beside aged donors, long-lived donors presented more naive CD4+ cells and higher diversity. Higher naive T cell percentage went strongly together with higher TCR beta diversity.

The CDR3 is made up of 12 amino acids. Trimming cost V 5 bases and J 7 bases, with 8 bases left between them. Germline V gene data show CDR1 as SNHLY and CDR2 as FYNNEI. The TCR sequence derives from a human donor in good health. This chain uses TRBV2 with TRBJ1-4; D not certain. The sample consisted of blood. The CDR3 loop is CASSLDREKLFF. CDR3 nucleotide sequence: TGTGCCAGCAGTTTAGACCGTGAAAAACTGTTTTTT.